A single sample gave rise to the 14 T cell receptor beta chains below, sequenced in a study of identical twins. TCRdb recomputed calls from the 5' RACE reads with MiXCR, one row per CDR3 protein. Of around 340,000 distinct CDR3 sequences in the sample, about 12% were seen once. This sample also appeared in a second study, on yellow fever vaccine responses in identical twins.

The sample taken for sequencing was CD8+ T cells sorted from blood. These receptors were taken from a woman aged 18-29 years in good health.

The sample holds a few counts of this clonotype. This chain connects TRBV7-9 to TRBJ1-2; 7 positions agree with TRBD1. CDR3 length: 11 amino acids. Germline trimming cut 3 bases from V and 11 bases from J; bases unmatched to any gene: 3. From germline, CDR1 is SEHNR and CDR2 FQNEAQ (reference sequence). The CDR3 bases are TGTGCCAGCAGCTTGGGGGGACAGTACACCTTC. The encoded protein is CASSLGGQYTF.

The rearrangement links TRBV11-2 to TRBJ2-1; a possible D gene is TRBD2 (5 bases). Germline V CDR1 and CDR2: SGHAT, FQNNGV. This CDR3 spans 17 amino acids. Trimming took off 5 bases at V and 0 bases at J, with 17 bases between the two ends. CDR3 loop: CASSAQSGLSSYNEQFF. The DNA for the CDR3 is TGTGCCAGCAGCGCCCAGAGCGGTCTGAGCTCCTACAATGAGCAGTTCTTC.

This clonotype was counted at least ten times. This chain uses TRBV28 with TRBJ1-1; no reliable D call. CDR1 and CDR2 (germline): MDHEN, SYDVKM. Deletions cut 3 bases from V and 11 bases from J, with 13 bases between. The CDR3 covers 12 residues. The CDR3 reads CASSLGTALAFF. The DNA of the CDR3 is TGTGCCAGCAGTTTGGGAACAGCTCTGGCTTTCTTT.

This clonotype was counted many times. The CDR3: CASRQGLALVSDTQYF. CDR3 nucleotides: TGCGCCAGCCGCCAGGGACTAGCCCTTGTGTCGGATACGCAGTATTTT. The J gene is TRBJ2-3, the V gene TRBV5-1; 9 bases are shared with TRBD2. Per germline, CDR1 SGHRS and CDR2 YFSETQ. V lost 7 bases to trimming and J lost 6 bases; unmatched junction nucleotides: 15. This CDR3 region has 16 residues.

The chain couples TRBV27 to TRBJ2-2, with 7 nucleotides matching TRBD1. The CDR3 contains 15 residues. V was clipped by 4 bases and J by 4 bases; unmatched bases: 6. Germline V gives CDR1 MNHEY, CDR2 SMNVEV (reference sequence). The CDR3 region has the DNA TGTGCCAGCAGTTGGGGACAGCTAAGCACCGGGGAGCTGTTTTTT. It specifies CASSWGQLSTGELFF.

The sample holds a few counts of this clonotype. The CDR3 loop reads CASTADGYTGELFF. CDR3 coding DNA: TGTGCCAGCACGGCGGACGGTTACACCGGGGAGCTGTTTTTT. The V and J genes are TRBV27 and TRBJ2-2; no firm D call. Germline-derived CDR1 and CDR2 are MNHEY and SMNVEV (reference sequence). V was clipped by 7 bases and J by 3 bases, with 12 bases between them. The CDR3 loop spans 14 amino acids.

The chain employs TRBV21-1 and TRBJ2-1; TRBD1 is the table's D call, not checked against the DNA. TRBV21-1 is flagged as a pseudogene. The CDR3 sequence is 16 residues long. CDR3 in amino acids: CASRTGQGVSYNEQFF. The CDR3 DNA reads TGTGCCAGCAGGACGGGACAGGGGGTCTCCTACAATGAGCAGTTCTTC.

The chain carries TRBV7-2 and TRBJ2-7; D is unclear. Germline V gene lookup returns CDR1 SGHTA and CDR2 FQGNSA. There are 14 residues in the CDR3. With 6 bases removed from V and 0 bases from J, the gap between germline ends came to 12 bases. CDR3 bases: TGTGCCAGCAGGGTGGCCGGTAGCTCCTACGAGCAGTACTTC. Its translation: CASRVAGSSYEQYF.

The rearrangement links TRBV7-9 to TRBJ2-2; no clear D gene. The CDR3 contains 13 residues. V lost 4 bases and J 2 bases, leaving 5 bases between the germline ends. The germline V gene has CDR1 SEHNR and CDR2 FQNEAQ (reference sequence). CDR3 coding DNA: TGTGCCAGCAGCTCCTATAACACCGGGGAGCTGTTTTTT. Protein: CASSSYNTGELFF.

The table lists this clonotype with many counts. V is TRBV12-3 or TRBV12-4 and J is TRBJ2-7; D may be TRBD1 (6 bases). The CDR3 is 13 residues long. V lost 4 bases and J 2 bases, leaving 9 bases between the germline ends. Here the CDR3 DNA reads TGTGCCAGCAGTTCGCAGGGGACCTACGAGCAGTACGTC. The encoded protein is CASSSQGTYEQYV.

The table lists this clonotype with a few counts. The rearrangement links TRBV10-3 to TRBJ2-2, with unresolved D. The ends were cut back, 9 bases at V and 2 bases at J, with 4 bases in the middle. The length of the CDR3 is 11 residues. In germline, CDR1 is ENHRY, CDR2 SYGVKD. CDR3 sequence reads: CAIFNTGELFF. CDR3 nucleotides: TGTGCCATTTTTAACACCGGGGAGCTGTTTTTT.

This clonotype has just a few counts. The J gene is TRBJ1-5, the V gene TRBV7-9; TRBD1 aligns across 7 bases. The trim removed 7 bases at V and 1 base at J, leaving 4 bases unmatched. CDR1 and CDR2 (germline): SEHNR, FQNEAQ (reference sequence). This CDR3 is built from 14 residues. The CDR3, as DNA: TGTGCCAGCAAGGGGGCTGGGAGCAATCAGCCCCAGCATTTT. Residues: CASKGAGSNQPQHF.

This clonotype showed up many times. J is TRBJ2-1 and V is TRBV12-3 or TRBV12-4; D uncertain. Trimming cost V 3 bases and J 0 bases, with 6 bases left between them. This CDR3 region has 14 residues. CDR3 sequence reads: CASSFGASYNEQFF. In nucleotides, the CDR3 is TGTGCCAGCAGTTTCGGCGCCTCCTACAATGAGCAGTTCTTC.

This clonotype turned up a few times. The chain is built from TRBV27 and TRBJ2-3; 15 bases line up with TRBD2. The germline CDR1 and CDR2 sequences are MNHEY and SMNVEV (reference sequence). V shed 5 bases and J 2 bases; nucleotides not matched to a gene: 8. This CDR3 spans 18 amino acids. CDR3 sequence reads: CASSTGTSGGTNTDTQYF. The CDR3 DNA reads as TGTGCCAGCAGTACCGGGACTAGCGGGGGGACGAACACAGATACGCAGTATTTT.